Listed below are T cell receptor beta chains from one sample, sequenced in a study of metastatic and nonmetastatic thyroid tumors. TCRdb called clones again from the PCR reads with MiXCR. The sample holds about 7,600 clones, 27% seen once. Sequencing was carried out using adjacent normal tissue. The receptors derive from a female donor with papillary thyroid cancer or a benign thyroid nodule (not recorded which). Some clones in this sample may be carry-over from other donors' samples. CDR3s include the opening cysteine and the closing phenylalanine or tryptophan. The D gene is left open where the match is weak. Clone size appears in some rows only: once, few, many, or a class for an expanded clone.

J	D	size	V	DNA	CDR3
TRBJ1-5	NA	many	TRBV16	TGTGCCAGCAGCCAAGTGGGGGGGACCACTGACCCCGATCAGCCCCAGCATTTT	CASSQVGGTTDPDQPQHF
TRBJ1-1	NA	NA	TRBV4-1	TGCGCCAGCAGCCAACCGACAGTGAACACTGAAGCTTTCTTT	CASSQPTVNTEAFF
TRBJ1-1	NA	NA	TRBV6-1	TGTGCCAGCACCACTACAGGCCTGGGCACTGAAGCTTTCTTT	CASTTTGLGTEAFF
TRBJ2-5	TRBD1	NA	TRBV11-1	TGTGCCAGCAGCTTGGGGGCCCACGGGGACAGGGGGCCCCAAGAGACCCAGTACTTC	CASSLGAHGDRGPQETQYF
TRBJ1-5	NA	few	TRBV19	TGTGCCAGTAGTGTGGGAATCAGCAATCAGCCCCAGCATTTT	CASSVGISNQPQHF
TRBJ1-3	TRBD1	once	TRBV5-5	TGTGCCAGCAGCTGGGGACAGGGAAGTGGAAACACCATATATTTT	CASSWGQGSGNTIYF
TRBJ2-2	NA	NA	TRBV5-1	TGCGCCAGCAGCCTTTGGGAAGGGGGGCTCACCGGGGAGCTGTTTTTT	CASSLWEGGLTGELFF
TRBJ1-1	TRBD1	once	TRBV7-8	TGTGCCAGCAGCTTAGTTCAGGGGGGGAGCACTGAAGCTTTCTTT	CASSLVQGGSTEAFF
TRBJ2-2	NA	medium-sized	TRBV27	TGTGCCAGCAGGGGAAGCGGGGAGCTGTTTTTT	CASRGSGELFF
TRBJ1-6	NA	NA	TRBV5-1	TGCGCCAGCAGCTTGGTGGCTCCTGGTTTCAATAATTCACCCCTCCACTTT	CASSLVAPGFNNSPLHF
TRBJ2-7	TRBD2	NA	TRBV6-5	TGTGCCAGCAGTTACGGGGGGGAATTCTACGAGCAGTACTTC	CASSYGGEFYEQYF
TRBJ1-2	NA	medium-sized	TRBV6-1	TGTGCCAGCACCTACAGAGGGTTTGGGGTCTATGGCTACACCTTC	CASTYRGFGVYGYTF
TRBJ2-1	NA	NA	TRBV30	TGTGCCTGGAGTTCTACCCCAGATAGTGAGCAGTTCTTC	CAWSSTPDSEQFF
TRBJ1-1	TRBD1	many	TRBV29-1	TGCAGCGTCGCACAGGGGCAGAACACTGAAGCTTTCTTT	CSVAQGQNTEAFF
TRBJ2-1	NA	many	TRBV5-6	TGTGCCAGCAGCTTGGGACTAGTTTTAGGCAATGAGCAGTTCTTC	CASSLGLVLGNEQFF
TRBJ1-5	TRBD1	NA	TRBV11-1	TGTGCCAGCAGCGTTTGGACAGGGTACAATCAGCCCCAGCATTTT	CASSVWTGYNQPQHF
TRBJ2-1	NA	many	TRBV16	TGTGCCAGCAGCCAATCGAGGGCCAGGAATGAGCAGTTCTTC	CASSQSRARNEQFF
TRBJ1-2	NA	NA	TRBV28	TGTGCCAGCAGTCACCACAGTCTAGCTAACTATGGCTACACCTTC	CASSHHSLANYGYTF
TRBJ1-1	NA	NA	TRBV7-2	TGTGCCAGCAGCTTCAGGTTTAACACTGAAGCTCTCTTT	CASSFRFNTEALF
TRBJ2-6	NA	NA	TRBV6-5	TGTGCCAGCAGTTACTTCACCCCTGGGGCCAACGTCCTGACTTTC	CASSYFTPGANVLTF
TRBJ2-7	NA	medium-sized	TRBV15	TGTGCCACCAGCAGAGCCCTCAAGGCCAGAAACTACGAGCAGTACTTC	CATSRALKARNYEQYF
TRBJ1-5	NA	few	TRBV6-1	TGTGCCAGCAGTTTCAGCTTTAGCAATCAGCCCCAGCATTTT	CASSFSFSNQPQHF